This T cell receptor (beta chain) was obtained from a study of T cell changes during pregnancy in multiple sclerosis. Sequencing was performed with immunoSEQ multiplex PCR; in TCRdb, only in-frame clones are kept and a portion is missing. In the table there are about 36,000 clones, 85% to 95% of which are singletons. After removal of 6 bases from V and 6 bases from J, the junction contained 7 bases not matched to a gene. CDR1 and CDR2 from the germline V gene are ENHRY and SYGVKD. The CDR3 is 14 amino acids. The chain is built from TRBV10-3 and TRBJ1-4, with TRBD1 identical over 7 bases. The origin of this receptor is a female donor with multiple sclerosis, enrolled in a pregnancy study. The sample consisted of PBMCs (not recorded whether the cells were cultured). CDR3 nucleotide sequence: TGTGCCATCAGGGGGGGGGACAGTGATGAAAAACTGTTTTTT. Protein: CAIRGGDSDEKLFF.